Listed below are T cell receptor beta chains from one sample, sequenced in a study of control samples from healthy donors and cancer patients. Measured with immunoSEQ multiplex PCR; TCRdb has only the in-frame clones, and not every one. The table records about 150,000 clones, approximately 93% of them present only once. Sequencing was done on a sample of blood. The receptors stem from a man in his forties in good health. Each CDR3 is given with its conserved first and last residue. The D gene is left open where the match is weak. Some rows have no size entry. The others give once, few or many, or a class for an expanded clone.

j_call	clone_size	v_call	d_call	cdr3_aa	cdr3_nt
TRBJ2-5	once	TRBV2	-	CASTYGGSGEETQYF	TGTGCCAGCACCTATGGGGGGTCGGGGGAAGAGACCCAGTACTTC
TRBJ2-4	-	TRBV4-1	-	CASSPLGSQENIQYF	TGCGCCAGCAGCCCGCTGGGGAGTCAGGAAAACATTCAGTACTTC
TRBJ1-4	-	TRBV5-6	-	CASSLHHGPAEKLFF	TGTGCCAGCAGCTTGCATCACGGGCCGGCCGAAAAACTGTTTTTT
TRBJ2-2	-	TRBV5-1	TRBD2	CASTPGGAGELFF	TGCGCCAGCACTCCCGGGGGGGCCGGGGAGCTGTTTTTT
TRBJ2-7	-	TRBV30	-	CASAFWDNYEQYF	TGTGCCTCGGCGTTTTGGGACAACTACGAGCAGTACTTC
TRBJ2-7	-	TRBV30	-	CAWSVWEEQYF	TGTGCCTGGAGTGTATGGGAGGAGCAGTACTTC
TRBJ2-1	-	TRBV5-4	-	CASSLTGTPSQDEQFF	TGTGCCAGCAGTCTCACCGGGACACCAAGTCAGGATGAGCAGTTCTTC
TRBJ1-1	-	TRBV7-9	-	CASSLVGRGPEAFF	TGTGCCAGCAGCTTAGTAGGGCGGGGACCCGAAGCTTTCTTT
TRBJ1-2	-	TRBV29-1	-	CSVGGETTF	TGCAGCGTTGGGGGGGAAACCACCTTC
TRBJ2-7	-	TRBV25-1	TRBD2	CASSESGGPSSYEQYF	TGTGCCAGCAGTGAAAGCGGGGGGCCTTCCTCCTACGAGCAGTACTTC
TRBJ2-2	-	TRBV6-5	-	CASSYSLGQNTGELFF	TGTGCCAGCAGTTACTCCTTAGGACAGAACACCGGGGAGCTGTTTTTT
TRBJ2-1	-	TRBV29-1	-	CSVSEQFF	TGCAGCGTCAGTGAGCAGTTCTTC
TRBJ2-5	once	TRBV24-1	TRBD2	CATSAGREETQYF	TGTGCCACCAGTGCGGGGAGGGAAGAGACCCAGTACTTC
TRBJ1-5	few	TRBV19	-	CASKPGVGTAHF	TGTGCCAGTAAGCCGGGAGTGGGCACCGCGCATTTT
TRBJ2-7	-	TRBV7-8	TRBD2	CASSSNSGSSYEQYF	TGTGCCAGCAGTTCTAATAGCGGGAGCTCCTACGAGCAGTACTTC
TRBJ1-2	-	TRBV6-6	TRBD1	CASSPWGQLGKPNYGYTF	TGTGCCAGCAGTCCTTGGGGACAGCTAGGGAAACCTAACTATGGCTACACCTTC
TRBJ2-7	-	TRBV5-1	-	CASSLGPTQADYEQYF	TGCGCCAGCAGCTTGGGCCCCACGCAGGCAGACTACGAGCAGTACTTC
TRBJ2-7	-	TRBV7-3	-	CASSLGDKSFYEQYF	TGTGCCAGCAGCTTAGGGGACAAGTCCTTCTACGAGCAGTACTTC
TRBJ2-1	-	TRBV2	TRBD2	CASSFRGGVNEQFF	TGTGCCAGCAGTTTCCGCGGGGGGGTAAATGAGCAGTTCTTC
TRBJ1-6	-	TRBV12-3/TRBV12-4	TRBD1	CASQGVDNSPLHF	TGTGCCAGCCAGGGGGTGGACAATTCACCCCTCCACTTT
TRBJ1-1	-	TRBV5-1	-	CASSLETGNTEAFF	TGCGCCAGCAGCTTGGAAACAGGGAACACTGAAGCTTTCTTT
TRBJ1-5	-	TRBV6-5	-	CASTPPGGANQPQHF	TGTGCCAGCACTCCGCCCGGGGGTGCAAATCAGCCCCAGCATTTT
TRBJ1-1	-	TRBV15	TRBD1	CATSRGDRGRGGEAFF	TGTGCCACCAGCAGAGGGGACAGGGGGCGGGGAGGTGAAGCTTTCTTT